This TCR beta chain was identified during a study of a mutant IDH1 vaccine in newly diagnosed glioma. Trimming took 4 bases from V and 1 from J; bases not matched to a gene: 6. The CDR3 loop spans 15 amino acids. CDR1 and CDR2 from the germline V gene are SGHTA and FQGNSA. As for this clone: The antigen remains unidentified.

As for time point: week 5, during vaccination. In the vaccine, a single dose held 300 ug of the mutant IDH1 20-mer peptide, along with topical imiquimod. Assay used: immunoSEQ multiplex PCR; TCRdb lists only in-frame clones, some missing. The top ten clones hold about 8.4% of a sample with some 25,000 clones, approximately 80% of them seen once. This chain uses TRBV7-2 with TRBJ1-1; 7 positions agree with TRBD1. The source is a man aged 40-49 years with glioma. The sequenced sample was PBMCs, obtained from a glioma patient whose treatment included an IDH1 peptide vaccine. The CDR3 protein is CASSSRGARNTEAFF. CDR3 DNA: TGTGCCAGCAGCTCCAGGGGGGCAAGGAACACTGAAGCTTTCTTT.